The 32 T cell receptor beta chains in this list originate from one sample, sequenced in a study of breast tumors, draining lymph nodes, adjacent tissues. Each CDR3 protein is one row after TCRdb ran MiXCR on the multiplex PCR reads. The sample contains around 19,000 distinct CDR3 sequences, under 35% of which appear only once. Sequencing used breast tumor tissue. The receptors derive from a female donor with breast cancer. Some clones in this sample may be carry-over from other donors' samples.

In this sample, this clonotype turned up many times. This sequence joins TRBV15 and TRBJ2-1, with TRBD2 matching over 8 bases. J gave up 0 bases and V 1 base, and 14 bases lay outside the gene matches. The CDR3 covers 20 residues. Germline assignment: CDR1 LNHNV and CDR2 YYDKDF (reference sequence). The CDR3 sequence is CATSRVHQSRGRYSYNEQFF. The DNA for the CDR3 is TGTGCCACCAGCAGAGTCCACCAATCCCGCGGGAGGTACTCCTACAATGAGCAGTTCTTC.

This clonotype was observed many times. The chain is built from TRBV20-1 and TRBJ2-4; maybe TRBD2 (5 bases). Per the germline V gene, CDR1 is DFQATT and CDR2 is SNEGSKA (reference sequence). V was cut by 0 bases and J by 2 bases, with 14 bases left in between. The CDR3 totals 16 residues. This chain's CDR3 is CSARDGEGYTKNIQYF. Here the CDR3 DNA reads TGCAGTGCTAGAGACGGGGAAGGTTATACCAAAAACATTCAGTACTTC.

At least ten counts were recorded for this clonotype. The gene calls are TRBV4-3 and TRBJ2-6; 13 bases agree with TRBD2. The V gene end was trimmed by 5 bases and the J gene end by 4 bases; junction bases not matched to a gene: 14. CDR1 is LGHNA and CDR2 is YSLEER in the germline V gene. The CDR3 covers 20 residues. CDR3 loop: CASSTMWTSGSSTGANVLTF. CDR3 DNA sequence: TGCGCCAGCAGCACTATGTGGACTAGCGGGAGTTCAACGGGGGCCAACGTCCTGACTTTC.

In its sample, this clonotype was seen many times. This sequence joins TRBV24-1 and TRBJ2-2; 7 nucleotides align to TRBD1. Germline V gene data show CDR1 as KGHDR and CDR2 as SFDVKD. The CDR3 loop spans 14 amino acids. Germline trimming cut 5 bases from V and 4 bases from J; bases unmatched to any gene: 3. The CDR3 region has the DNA TGTGCCACCAGTGTACCAGGGGGCACCGGGGAGCTGTTTTTT. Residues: CATSVPGGTGELFF.

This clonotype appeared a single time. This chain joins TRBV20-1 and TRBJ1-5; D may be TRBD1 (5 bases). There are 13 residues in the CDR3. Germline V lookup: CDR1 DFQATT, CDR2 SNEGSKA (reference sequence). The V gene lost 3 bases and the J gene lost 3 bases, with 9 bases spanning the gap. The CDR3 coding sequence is TGCAGTGCTAGTAGGGGACCCAATCAGCCCCAGCATTTT. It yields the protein CSASRGPNQPQHF.

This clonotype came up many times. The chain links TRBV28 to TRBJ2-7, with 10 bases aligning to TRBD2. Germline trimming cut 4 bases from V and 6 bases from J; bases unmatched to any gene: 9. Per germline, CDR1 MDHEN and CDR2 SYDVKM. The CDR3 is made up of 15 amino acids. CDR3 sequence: CASSSNLAGVIEQYF. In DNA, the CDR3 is TGTGCCAGCAGTTCGAATCTAGCGGGAGTCATCGAGCAGTACTTC.

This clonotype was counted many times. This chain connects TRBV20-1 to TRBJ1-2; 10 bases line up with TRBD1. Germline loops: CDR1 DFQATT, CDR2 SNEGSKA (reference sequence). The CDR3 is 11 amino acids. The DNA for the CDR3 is TGCACCAGACAGGGGGCGGGTGGCTACACCTTC. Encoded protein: CTRQGAGGYTF.

The CDR3 spells CASSLEPSREAFF. The CDR3 nucleotides are TGTGCCAGCAGCTTAGAGCCGAGCAGGGAGGCTTTCTTT. J is TRBJ1-1 and V is TRBV7-9; TRBD1 is a possible D gene (5 bases). The CDR3 runs to 13 residues. CDR1 is SEHNR and CDR2 is FQNEAQ in the germline V gene (reference sequence). Trimming cost V 1 base and J 11 bases, with 14 bases left between them.

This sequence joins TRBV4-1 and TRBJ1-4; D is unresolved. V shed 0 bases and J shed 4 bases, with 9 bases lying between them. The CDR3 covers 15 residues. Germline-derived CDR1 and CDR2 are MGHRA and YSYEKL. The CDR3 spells CASSQEWQLNEKLFF. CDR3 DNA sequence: TGCGCCAGCAGCCAAGAGTGGCAGCTTAATGAAAAACTGTTTTTT.

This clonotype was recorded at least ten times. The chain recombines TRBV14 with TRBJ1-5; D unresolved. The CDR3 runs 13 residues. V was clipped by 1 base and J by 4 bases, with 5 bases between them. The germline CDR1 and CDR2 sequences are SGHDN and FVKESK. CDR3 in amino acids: CASSQAGNQPQHF. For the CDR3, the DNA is TGTGCCAGCAGCCAAGCGGGTAATCAGCCCCAGCATTTT.

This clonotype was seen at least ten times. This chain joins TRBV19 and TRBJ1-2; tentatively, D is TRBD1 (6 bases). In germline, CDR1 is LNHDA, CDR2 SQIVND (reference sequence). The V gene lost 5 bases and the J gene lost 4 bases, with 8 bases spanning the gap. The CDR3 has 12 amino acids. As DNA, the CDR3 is TGTGCCAGTAGTGACAGGCCCTATGGCTACACCTTC. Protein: CASSDRPYGYTF.

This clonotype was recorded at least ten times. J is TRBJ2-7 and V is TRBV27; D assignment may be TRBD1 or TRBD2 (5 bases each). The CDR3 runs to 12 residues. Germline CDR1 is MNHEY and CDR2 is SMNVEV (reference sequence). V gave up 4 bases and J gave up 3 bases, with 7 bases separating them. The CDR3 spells CASSWDGYEQYF. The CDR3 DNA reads TGTGCCAGCAGTTGGGACGGCTACGAGCAGTACTTC.

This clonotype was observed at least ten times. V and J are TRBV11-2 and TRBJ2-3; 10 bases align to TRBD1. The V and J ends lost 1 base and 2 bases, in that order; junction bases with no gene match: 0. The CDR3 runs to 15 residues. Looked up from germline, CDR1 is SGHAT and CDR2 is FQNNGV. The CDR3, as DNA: TGTGCCAGCAGCTTAGGACAGGGGGCCACAGATACGCAGTATTTT. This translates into CASSLGQGATDTQYF.

The CDR3 region is CASSEFPTSGTYNEQFF. CDR3 in DNA: TGTGCCAGCAGTGAGTTCCCGACTAGCGGGACCTACAATGAGCAGTTCTTC. The chain links TRBV6-1 to TRBJ2-1; 11 bases match TRBD2. J lost 2 bases, V lost 3 bases, and 6 bases had no gene match. There are 17 residues in the CDR3. CDR1 and CDR2 (germline): MNHNS, SASEGT.

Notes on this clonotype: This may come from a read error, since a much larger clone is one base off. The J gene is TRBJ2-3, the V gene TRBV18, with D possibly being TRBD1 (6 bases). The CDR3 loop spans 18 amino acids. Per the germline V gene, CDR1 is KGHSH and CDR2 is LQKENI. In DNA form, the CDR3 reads TGTGCCGGCTCACCAGCAAGGACAGCCTCTAGCCGCACAGATACGCAGTATTTT. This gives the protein CAGSPARTASSRTDTQYF.

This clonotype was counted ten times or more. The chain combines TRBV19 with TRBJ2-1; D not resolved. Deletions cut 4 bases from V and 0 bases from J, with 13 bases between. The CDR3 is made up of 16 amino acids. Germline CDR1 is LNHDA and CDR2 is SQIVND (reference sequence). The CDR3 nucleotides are TGTGCCAGTAGTACGACGGAAGGGTACTCCTACAATGAGCAGTTCTTC. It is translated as CASSTTEGYSYNEQFF.

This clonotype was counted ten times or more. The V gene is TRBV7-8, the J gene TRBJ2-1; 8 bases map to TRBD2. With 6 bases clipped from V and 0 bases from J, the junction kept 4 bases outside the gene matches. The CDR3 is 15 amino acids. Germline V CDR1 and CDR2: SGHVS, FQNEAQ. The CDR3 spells CASRGLAGSYNEQFF. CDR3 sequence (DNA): TGTGCCAGCAGAGGGCTAGCGGGCTCCTACAATGAGCAGTTCTTC.

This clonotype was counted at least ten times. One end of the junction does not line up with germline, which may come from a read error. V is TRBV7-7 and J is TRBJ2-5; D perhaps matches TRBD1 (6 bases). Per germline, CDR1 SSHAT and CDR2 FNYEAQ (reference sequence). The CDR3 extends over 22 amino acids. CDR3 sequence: CASSLIQDSAKSGTVQQETQYF. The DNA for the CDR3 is TGTGCTAGCAGCTTAATTCAGGACAGCGCCAAAAGCGGAACGGTCCAGCAAGAGACCCAGTACTTC.

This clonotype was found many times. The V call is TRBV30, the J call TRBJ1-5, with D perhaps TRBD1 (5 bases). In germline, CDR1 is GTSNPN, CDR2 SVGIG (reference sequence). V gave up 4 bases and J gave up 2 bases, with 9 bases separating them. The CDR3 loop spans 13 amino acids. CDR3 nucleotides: TGTGCCTGGAAGGGGAGCGGCAATCAGCCCCAGCATTTT. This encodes CAWKGSGNQPQHF.

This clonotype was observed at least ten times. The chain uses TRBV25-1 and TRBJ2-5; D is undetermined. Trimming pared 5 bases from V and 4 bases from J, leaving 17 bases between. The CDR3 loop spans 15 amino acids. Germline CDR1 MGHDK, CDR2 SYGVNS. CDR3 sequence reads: CASSLGSSSAETQYF. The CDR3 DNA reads TGTGCCAGCAGTTTAGGAAGCTCGTCCGCAGAGACCCAGTACTTC.

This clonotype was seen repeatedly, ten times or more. CDR3 residues: CASSGTSGSGHEQFF. CDR3 nucleotide sequence: TGTGCCAGCAGTGGGACTAGCGGGAGTGGGCATGAGCAGTTCTTC. The chain links TRBV6-4 to TRBJ2-1; 13 nucleotides line up with TRBD2. Germline V CDR1 and CDR2: MRHNA, SNTAGT. The CDR3 runs to 15 residues. V lost 4 bases and J lost 8; bases outside the gene matches: 5.

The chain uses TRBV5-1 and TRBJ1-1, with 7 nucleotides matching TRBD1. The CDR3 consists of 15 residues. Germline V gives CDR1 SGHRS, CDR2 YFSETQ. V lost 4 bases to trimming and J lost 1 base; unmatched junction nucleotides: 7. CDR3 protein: CASSPGQVENTEAFF. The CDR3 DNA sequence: TGCGCCAGCAGCCCAGGACAGGTTGAGAACACTGAAGCTTTCTTT.

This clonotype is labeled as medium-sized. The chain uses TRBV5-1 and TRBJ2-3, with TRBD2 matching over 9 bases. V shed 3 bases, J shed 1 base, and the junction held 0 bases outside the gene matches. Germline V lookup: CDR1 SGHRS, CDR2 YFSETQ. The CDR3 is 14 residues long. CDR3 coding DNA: TGCGCCAGCAGCTGGACTAGCGGCACAGATACGCAGTATTTT. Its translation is CASSWTSGTDTQYF.

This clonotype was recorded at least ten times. CDR3 loop: CASSETGNTGELFF. The DNA for the CDR3 is TGTGCCAGCAGTGAAACAGGGAATACCGGGGAGCTGTTTTTT. The rearrangement links TRBV12-3 or TRBV12-4 to TRBJ2-2; perhaps TRBD1 as D (6 bases). The CDR3 sequence is 14 residues long. V lost 5 bases and J 5 bases, leaving 12 bases between the germline ends.

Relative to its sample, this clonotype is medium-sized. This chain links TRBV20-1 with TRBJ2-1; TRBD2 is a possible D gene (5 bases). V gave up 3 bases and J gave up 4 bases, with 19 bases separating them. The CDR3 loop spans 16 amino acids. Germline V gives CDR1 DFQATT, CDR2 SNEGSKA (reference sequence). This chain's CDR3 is CSASNPGLAPYNEQFF. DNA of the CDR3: TGCAGTGCTAGTAATCCGGGTCTAGCCCCTTACAATGAGCAGTTCTTC.

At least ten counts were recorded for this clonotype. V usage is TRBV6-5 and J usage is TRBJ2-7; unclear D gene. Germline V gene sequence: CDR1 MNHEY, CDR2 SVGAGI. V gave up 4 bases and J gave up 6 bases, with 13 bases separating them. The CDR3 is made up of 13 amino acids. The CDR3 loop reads CASSSRIPGEQYF. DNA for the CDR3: TGTGCCAGCAGTTCAAGGATTCCGGGCGAGCAGTACTTC.

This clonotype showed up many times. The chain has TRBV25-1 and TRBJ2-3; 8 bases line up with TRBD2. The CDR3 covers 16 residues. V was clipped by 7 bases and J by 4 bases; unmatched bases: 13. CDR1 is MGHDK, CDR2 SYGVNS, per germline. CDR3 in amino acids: CASTPGAGGGADTQYF. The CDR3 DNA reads TGTGCCAGCACTCCTGGGGCGGGAGGAGGGGCAGATACGCAGTATTTT. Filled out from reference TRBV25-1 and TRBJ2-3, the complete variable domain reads EADIYQTPRYLVIGTGKKITLECSQTMGHDKMYWYQQDPGMELHLIHYSYGVNSTEKGDLSSESTVSRIRTEHFPLTLESARPSHTSQYLCASTPGAGGGADTQYFGPGTRLTVL.

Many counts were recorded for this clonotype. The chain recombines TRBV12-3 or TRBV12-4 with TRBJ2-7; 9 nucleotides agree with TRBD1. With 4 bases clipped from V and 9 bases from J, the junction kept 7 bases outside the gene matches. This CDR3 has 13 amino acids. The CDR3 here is CASSSRDRAPQYF. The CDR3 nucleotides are TGTGCCAGCAGTTCAAGGGACAGGGCTCCGCAGTACTTC.

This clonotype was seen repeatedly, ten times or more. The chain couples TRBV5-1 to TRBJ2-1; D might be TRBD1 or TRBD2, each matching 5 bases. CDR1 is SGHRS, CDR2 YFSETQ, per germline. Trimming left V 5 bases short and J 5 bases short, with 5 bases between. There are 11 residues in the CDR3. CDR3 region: CASRGDNEQFF. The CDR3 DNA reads TGCGCCAGCAGGGGGGACAATGAGCAGTTCTTC. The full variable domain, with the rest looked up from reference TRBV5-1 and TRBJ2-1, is KAGVTQTPRYLIKTRGQQVTLSCSPISGHRSVSWYQQTPGQGLQFLFEYFSETQRNKGNFPGRFSGRQFSNSRSEMNVSTLELGDSALYLCASRGDNEQFFGPGTRLTVL.

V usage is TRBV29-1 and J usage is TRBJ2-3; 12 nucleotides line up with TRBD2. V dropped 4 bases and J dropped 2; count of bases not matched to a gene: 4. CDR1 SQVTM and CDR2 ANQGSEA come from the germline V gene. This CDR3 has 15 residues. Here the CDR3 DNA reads TGCAGCGTTGGGACTAGCGGGGTATACACAGATACGCAGTATTTT. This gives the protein CSVGTSGVYTDTQYF.

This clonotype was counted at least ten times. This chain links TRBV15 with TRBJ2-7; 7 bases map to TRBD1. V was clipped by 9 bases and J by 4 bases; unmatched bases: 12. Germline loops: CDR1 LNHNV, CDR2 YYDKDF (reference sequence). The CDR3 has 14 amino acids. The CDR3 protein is CATRDSTGKYEQYF. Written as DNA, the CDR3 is TGTGCCACGAGGGATTCGACAGGGAAATACGAGCAGTACTTC.

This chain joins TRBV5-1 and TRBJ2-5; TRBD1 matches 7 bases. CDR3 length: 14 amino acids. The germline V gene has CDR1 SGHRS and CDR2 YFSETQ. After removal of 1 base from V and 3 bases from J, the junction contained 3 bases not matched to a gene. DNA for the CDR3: TGCGCCAGCAGCTTGTCGACAGGGAAAGAGACCCAGTACTTC. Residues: CASSLSTGKETQYF.